This T cell receptor (beta chain) was recovered during a study of radiation and T cells in renal cell carcinoma. Study-level information: Nephrectomy followed 15 Gy stereotactic body radiation by 4 weeks. Study-wide findings and caveats: From baseline, blood top tumor clonotypes peaked at 2 weeks post-radiation.

Clones were sequenced by immunoSEQ multiplex PCR, and TCRdb holds only the in-frame ones, with some missing. The data contain 120,000 to 150,000 clones, less than 85% of them singletons. The V end was cut by 0 bases, the J end by 3 bases, with 11 bases between. This CDR3 is built from 16 residues. Germline V lookup: CDR1 MNHEY, CDR2 SMNVEV (reference sequence). As to time point: baseline pretreatment blood. Treatment described: 15 Gy SBRT to primary tumor, nephrectomy 4 weeks later. Worth noting for this clone: The antigen is not known.

The chain links TRBV27 to TRBJ1-4; maybe TRBD1 (6 bases). This TCR derives from a woman in her forties or fifties with renal cell carcinoma. This specimen consisted of blood, obtained from a patient whose treatment included radiotherapy and nephrectomy. The CDR3 protein is CASSLSGQIANEKLFF. In nucleotides, the CDR3 is TGTGCCAGCAGTTTATCCGGACAGATTGCTAATGAAAAACTGTTTTTT.